These T cell receptor beta chains were read from a single sample in a study of T-cell reconstitution after alpha-beta-depleted transplantation in children. Each CDR3 protein gets one entry after TCRdb re-called the PCR reads with MiXCR. The data show tens of thousands of distinct CDR3 sequences, with 52% seen just once and roughly two fifths held by the top ten. The sequences come from peripheral blood, collected before TCRalphabeta/CD19-depleted stem cell transplant. Receptor source: a boy younger than two with SCID, due to receive a stem cell transplant. Each CDR3 is given with its conserved first and last residue. The D gene is left open where the match is weak. Size tells how often a clone was seen (once, few, many) or the class of an expanded clone, and some rows leave it out.

v_gene	abundance	j_gene	d_gene	CDR3nt	CDR3aa
TRBV5-1	few	TRBJ2-3	.	TGCGCCAGCAGCTCCTCCCCAGGAGAGGGCACAGATACGCAGTATTTT	CASSSSPGEGTDTQYF
TRBV7-9	.	TRBJ2-1	TRBD1	TGTGCCAGCAGCTTAGGGACAGGAGGAATCTACAATGAGCAGTTCTTC	CASSLGTGGIYNEQFF
TRBV7-8	.	TRBJ2-7	.	TGTGCCAGCAGCGACCGGGAACAGGCAACGGGCGAGCAGTACTTC	CASSDREQATGEQYF
TRBV4-3	many	TRBJ1-4	.	TGCGCCAGCAGCCAAGTAGGCCAGGGAGACGAAAAACTGTTTTTT	CASSQVGQGDEKLFF
TRBV15	.	TRBJ2-3	TRBD1	TGTGCCACCAGCCGAGGACAGGGGGGTGACGTGGATACGCAGTATTTT	CATSRGQGGDVDTQYF
TRBV11-2	.	TRBJ2-3	TRBD1	TGTGCCAGCAGCTTAAGGGACAGGGGGTCAGATACGCAGTATTTT	CASSLRDRGSDTQYF
TRBV6-4	.	TRBJ2-1	.	TGTGCCAGCAGTGACGGCAGCCGGAGCTCCTTCAATGAGCAGTTCTTC	CASSDGSRSSFNEQFF
TRBV18	.	TRBJ1-1	.	TGTGCCAGCTCACCACAGGGGTCTGAAGCTTTCTTT	CASSPQGSEAFF
TRBV20-1	.	TRBJ1-1	.	TGCAGTGCTAGAGGTCACCCGAACACTGAAGCTTTCTTT	CSARGHPNTEAFF
TRBV27	many	TRBJ1-1	TRBD1	TGTGCCAGCAGTCTCGACAGGGCCCTGAACACTGAAGCTTTCTTT	CASSLDRALNTEAFF
TRBV29-1	.	TRBJ2-7	.	TGCAGCGTTGTAGGTTCGGGCAGGGATATCTACGAGCAGTACTTC	CSVVGSGRDIYEQYF
TRBV7-2	.	TRBJ1-2	.	TGTGCCAGCAGCTTAGTAACCGGGGACTATGGCTACACCTTC	CASSLVTGDYGYTF
TRBV20-1	few	TRBJ2-5	TRBD1	TGCAGTGCTAGAATCCGGGACAGGGTAGGGGAGACCCAGTACTTC	CSARIRDRVGETQYF
TRBV6-1	few	TRBJ2-7	.	TGTGCCAGCGAAGACGAGACGGCCGAGCAGTACTTC	CASEDETAEQYF
TRBV7-6	few	TRBJ2-2	.	TGTGCCAGCCATAGAGGTTTGGAGGTTACCGGGGAGCTGTTTTTT	CASHRGLEVTGELFF
TRBV4-3	many	TRBJ1-6	.	TGCGCCAGCAGCACCCGGACAGATTCAATTAATTCACCCCTCCACTTT	CASSTRTDSINSPLHF
TRBV7-6	.	TRBJ1-1	TRBD1	TGTGCCAGCAGCCCCAGACCCTTCGGGACAGGTGTGAACACTGAAGCTTTCTTT	CASSPRPFGTGVNTEAFF
TRBV7-2	.	TRBJ2-1	TRBD2	TGTGCCAGCAGCCCACTAGCGGGGGGCCCCTCCGGGGGGCAGTTCTTC	CASSPLAGGPSGGQFF
TRBV28	.	TRBJ2-2	TRBD1	TGTGCCAGCATTTTGCCCCCGGGACAGGGGGCTTCCGGGGAGCTGTTTTTT	CASILPPGQGASGELFF
TRBV7-8	.	TRBJ2-5	TRBD2	TGTGCCAGCAGCTTAGGGGCGGGGGGTTACCAAGAGACCCAGTACTTC	CASSLGAGGYQETQYF
TRBV7-3	many	TRBJ2-1	TRBD1	TGTGCCAGCAGTGTACAGACAGGGCGCGGCTACAATGAGCAGTTCTTC	CASSVQTGRGYNEQFF
TRBV6-5	many	TRBJ2-1	TRBD2	TGTGCCAGCAGTAGCGGGGGGGCCTACAATGAGCAGTTCTTC	CASSSGGAYNEQFF
TRBV5-1	.	TRBJ2-1	TRBD1	TGCGCCAGCGCAACCCCGGGACAGGGTGTGGCTGAGCAGTTCTTC	CASATPGQGVAEQFF
TRBV5-6	.	TRBJ1-5	.	TGTGCCAGCAGCTTGGGACTGGAGAATCAGCCCCAGCATTTT	CASSLGLENQPQHF
TRBV28	.	TRBJ2-7	.	TGTGCCAGCAGTATACTACACTCAGGGTCCGAGCAGTACTTC	CASSILHSGSEQYF
TRBV5-1	few	TRBJ2-3	.	TGCGCCAGCAGTCCCAAGGGCACAGATACGCAGTATTTT	CASSPKGTDTQYF
TRBV20-1	once	TRBJ1-2	.	TGCAGTGCTAGAGAGACCGGGGGCGCCAATGGCTACACCTTC	CSARETGGANGYTF
TRBV5-4	.	TRBJ2-6	.	TGTGCCAGCAGCCATGGGACTCCTGGGGCCAACGTCCTGACTTTC	CASSHGTPGANVLTF
TRBV20-1	many	TRBJ2-7	.	TGCAGTGCTAGAGCTACCGGGAACCACGAGCAGTACTTC	CSARATGNHEQYF
TRBV5-1	.	TRBJ1-1	.	TGCGCCAGCAGCGTAGCGGAGTACACTGAAGCTTTCTTT	CASSVAEYTEAFF
TRBV20-1	.	TRBJ2-5	TRBD2	TGCAGTGCTAGGAGGTGGGGGGGACAAGAGACCCAGTACTTC	CSARRWGGQETQYF
TRBV7-8	.	TRBJ1-1	.	TGTGCCAGCAGCCTCCCGACCGGGACTGAAGAAGCTTTCTTT	CASSLPTGTEEAFF
TRBV5-6	.	TRBJ2-1	.	TGTGCCAGCAGCTTGCGGGGCAGCTACAATGAGCAGTTCTTC	CASSLRGSYNEQFF
TRBV27	.	TRBJ2-5	.	TGTGCCAGCAGTGGATTAGGGAGCACAGAGACCCAGTACTTC	CASSGLGSTETQYF
TRBV5-1	.	TRBJ1-1	.	TGCGCCAGCAGCAAAACAGAGATTATGAACACTGAAGCTTTCTTT	CASSKTEIMNTEAFF
TRBV6-2/TRBV6-3	.	TRBJ2-2	TRBD1	TGTGCCAGCAGTATACAGGGGTCCGGCACCGGGGAGCTGTTTTTT	CASSIQGSGTGELFF
TRBV5-1	.	TRBJ1-1	.	TGCGCCAGCGGCCAGGGTTCCAGCACTGAAGCTTTCTTT	CASGQGSSTEAFF
TRBV10-3	.	TRBJ1-4	.	TGTGCCATCAGTGAGTCTGGAGATGAAAAACTGTTTTTT	CAISESGDEKLFF
TRBV10-1	.	TRBJ2-1	.	TGCGCCAGCGCCCCCCCCCACCCTAGTCGGTCCCGCTACAATGAGCAGTTCTTC	CASAPPHPSRSRYNEQFF
TRBV5-6	.	TRBJ1-1	.	TGTGCCCGCAGCCACTGGGACGTCAGAAGCGCTGAAGCTTTCTTT	CARSHWDVRSAEAFF
TRBV12-3/TRBV12-4	.	TRBJ1-3	.	TGTGCCAGCAGTTTCACCCGGAACACCATATATTTT	CASSFTRNTIYF
TRBV6-5	.	TRBJ1-5	.	TGTGCCAGCAGTTCCCCAAATCAGCCCCAGCATTTT	CASSSPNQPQHF
TRBV20-1	.	TRBJ2-7	.	TGCAGTGCTAGAGATCTGACCGGAGATGTGGACGAGCAGTACTTC	CSARDLTGDVDEQYF
TRBV29-1	.	TRBJ2-4	.	TGCAGCGTTGGGGGCGAAAACATTCAGTACTTC	CSVGGENIQYF
TRBV7-9	.	TRBJ2-1	TRBD2	TGTGCCAGCAGCAAGCGGGGGCCAGGAGGCAATGAGCAGTTCTTC	CASSKRGPGGNEQFF
TRBV7-2	.	TRBJ2-1	.	TGTGCCAGCAGTCGGGGGTTGGCGGAGCAGTTCTTC	CASSRGLAEQFF
TRBV29-1	few	TRBJ1-1	TRBD1	TGCAGCGCCGGGACAGAGTCAACTGAAGCTTTCTTT	CSAGTESTEAFF
TRBV19	.	TRBJ1-2	.	TGTGCCAGTAGTACCCAGGGTTATGGCTACACCTTC	CASSTQGYGYTF
TRBV6-5	.	TRBJ2-7	TRBD1	TGTGCCAGCAGTTCTGACTGGGACAGCTCCTACGAGCAGTACTTC	CASSSDWDSSYEQYF
TRBV28	few	TRBJ1-6	.	TGTGCCAGCCGCGACGCCGAGATACGAAGTTCACCCCTCCACTTT	CASRDAEIRSSPLHF
TRBV28	.	TRBJ1-5	TRBD1	TGTGCCAGCAGTCTAGAGGGACAGCAGCCCCAGCATTTT	CASSLEGQQPQHF
TRBV19	.	TRBJ1-2	.	TGTGCCAGTAGTGAACTCGGACCTGGCTACACCTTC	CASSELGPGYTF